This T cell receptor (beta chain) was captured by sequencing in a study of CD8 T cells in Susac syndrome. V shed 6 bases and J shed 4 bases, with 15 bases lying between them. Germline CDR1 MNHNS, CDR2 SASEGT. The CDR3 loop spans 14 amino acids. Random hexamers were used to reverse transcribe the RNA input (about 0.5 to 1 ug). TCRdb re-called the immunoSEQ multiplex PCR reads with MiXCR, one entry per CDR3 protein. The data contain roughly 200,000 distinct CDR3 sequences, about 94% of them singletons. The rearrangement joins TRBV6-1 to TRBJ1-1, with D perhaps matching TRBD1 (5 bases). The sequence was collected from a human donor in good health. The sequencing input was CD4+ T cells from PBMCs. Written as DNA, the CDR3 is TGTGCCAGCAGATTGCAGGGCGGGGGCACTGAAGCTTTCTTT. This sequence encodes CASRLQGGGTEAFF.